The 21 T cell receptor beta chains below come from one sample, sequenced in a study of T cell responses to AZD1222 COVID-19 vaccine. Profiled with immunoSEQ multiplex PCR; TCRdb holds only in-frame clones, not every one. The table has 120,000 to 150,000 clones, around 88% seen once; the top ten hold approximately 2.1%. Sample: peripheral blood, taken on day 0 of AZD1222 vaccination. Receptors were obtained from an adult in good health.

The rearrangement joins TRBV11-3 to TRBJ2-7, with D maybe TRBD1 (5 bases). Germline-derived CDR1 and CDR2 are SGHNT and YENEEA. Trimming removed 3 bases at V and 3 bases at J, with 9 bases between. This CDR3 has 13 residues. The CDR3 protein is CASSLGRSYEQYF. The CDR3, as DNA: TGTGCCAGCAGCTTGGGGCGCAGCTACGAGCAGTACTTC.

The CDR3 DNA reads TGTGCCAGCTTAACACAGGGCTCCTACGAGCAGTACTTC. Its protein product is CASLTQGSYEQYF. This chain connects TRBV6-5 to TRBJ2-7, with D perhaps TRBD1 (6 bases). This CDR3 is built from 13 residues. Trimming left V 8 bases short and J 0 bases short, with 11 bases between. The germline V gene has CDR1 MNHEY and CDR2 SVGAGI.

The chain links TRBV5-1 to TRBJ2-2, with D perhaps matching TRBD2 (6 bases). V gave up 2 bases and J gave up 4 bases, with 12 bases separating them. CDR1 and CDR2 (germline): SGHRS, YFSETQ. The CDR3 length is 15 residues. CDR3 in amino acids: CASSLVRESTGELFF. CDR3 nucleotide sequence: TGCGCCAGCAGCTTAGTCCGGGAGAGCACCGGGGAGCTGTTTTTT. The full variable domain, its missing parts supplied by reference TRBV5-1 and TRBJ2-2, is KAGVTQTPRYLIKTRGQQVTLSCSPISGHRSVSWYQQTPGQGLQFLFEYFSETQRNKGNFPGRFSGRQFSNSRSEMNVSTLELGDSALYLCASSLVRESTGELFFGEGSRLTVL.

V usage is TRBV19 and J usage is TRBJ1-3; TRBD1 is a possible D gene (5 bases). The V gene lost 5 bases and the J gene lost 0 bases, with 14 bases spanning the gap. Germline V gene lookup returns CDR1 LNHDA and CDR2 SQIVND (reference sequence). The CDR3 consists of 16 residues. The chain's CDR3 is CASSPGAKLSGNTIYF. Written as DNA, the CDR3 is TGTGCCAGTAGTCCCGGGGCCAAGCTCTCTGGAAACACCATATATTTT.

The table lists this clone with a count of one. The J gene is TRBJ1-1, the V gene TRBV28; no reliable D call. The CDR3 has 12 amino acids. Per germline, CDR1 MDHEN and CDR2 SYDVKM. V shed 3 bases and J shed 5 bases, with 7 bases lying between them. DNA of the CDR3: TGTGCCAGCAGTTTTGGCGGGACTGAAGCTTTCTTT. Translating gives CASSFGGTEAFF.

V and J are TRBV23-1 and TRBJ2-3; TRBD1 or TRBD2 may be the D gene (6 bases each). TRBV23-1 is placed among ORFs of uncertain function. Trimming cost V 0 bases and J 3 bases, with 19 bases left between them. The CDR3 length is 18 residues. The CDR3 DNA follows: TGCGCCAGCAGTCAATCAATTAACAGGGAGGAGGAAACAGATACGCAGTATTTT. This gives the protein CASSQSINREEETDTQYF.

V and J are TRBV14 and TRBJ2-3; D is uncertain. Germline CDR1 is SGHDN and CDR2 is FVKESK. V was shortened by 4 bases and J by 5 bases, with 19 bases between the two germline ends. This CDR3 has 16 residues. DNA of the CDR3: TGTGCCAGCAGCCGAAAGCCATTATCTTTAGGAGATACGCAGTATTTT. Its protein is CASSRKPLSLGDTQYF. Drawing the rest from reference TRBV14 and TRBJ2-3, the complete variable domain is EAGVTQFPSHSVIEKGQTVTLRCDPISGHDNLYWYRRVMGKEIKFLLHFVKESKQDESGMPNNRFLAERTGGTYSTLKVQPAELEDSGVYFCASSRKPLSLGDTQYFGPGTRLTVL.

V usage is TRBV7-2 and J usage is TRBJ1-2, with D uncertain. The germline V and J ends were trimmed by 4 bases and 8 bases, with 17 bases remaining between them. Per the germline V gene, CDR1 is SGHTA and CDR2 is FQGNSA. This CDR3 region has 14 residues. As DNA, the CDR3 is TGTGCCAGCAGCTCCCGGACCTCTAGGGAAGGCTACACCTTC. Translation: CASSSRTSREGYTF.

This chain links TRBV27 with TRBJ1-1; D is uncertain. The germline CDR1 and CDR2 sequences are MNHEY and SMNVEV (reference sequence). This CDR3 is built from 16 residues. V was trimmed by 6 bases and J by 1 base, leaving 18 bases between them. In nucleotides, the CDR3 is TGTGCCAGCAGCCCCCGTCGCCCTGAGACGAACACTGAAGCTTTCTTT. Amino acids: CASSPRRPETNTEAFF.

The V gene is TRBV18, the J gene TRBJ1-2; a weak D match, TRBD1 (5 bases). CDR1 and CDR2 from the germline V gene are KGHSH and LQKENI. V gave up 2 bases and J gave up 4 bases, with 11 bases separating them. The CDR3 extends over 14 amino acids. The chain's CDR3 is CASSPGTGTYGYTF. The CDR3 DNA reads TGTGCCAGCTCACCAGGGACTGGGACCTATGGCTACACCTTC. Filled out from reference TRBV18 and TRBJ1-2, the complete variable domain reads NAGVMQNPRHLVRRRGQEARLRCSPMKGHSHVYWYRQLPEEGLKFMVYLQKENIIDESGMPKERFSAEFPKEGPSILRIQQVVRGDSAAYFCASSPGTGTYGYTFGSGTRLTVV.

The chain combines TRBV6-5 with TRBJ2-5; D gene uncertain. CDR1 and CDR2 from the germline V gene are MNHEY and SVGAGI. Trimming removed 2 bases at V and 0 bases at J, with 7 bases between. This CDR3 comprises 14 residues. CDR3 coding DNA: TGTGCCAGCAGTTACACAGACTACCAAGAGACCCAGTACTTC. Its protein product is CASSYTDYQETQYF.

The chain uses TRBV19 and TRBJ1-5; TRBD1 aligns across 9 bases. J was trimmed by 3 bases and V by 6 bases; bases with no gene match: 9. Germline V gives CDR1 LNHDA, CDR2 SQIVND (reference sequence). This CDR3 is built from 16 residues. The CDR3 protein is CASRLEDRGFNQPQHF. The CDR3 bases are TGTGCCAGTAGGTTGGAGGACAGGGGATTCAATCAGCCCCAGCATTTT.

The chain uses TRBV11-2 and TRBJ2-7, with D perhaps matching TRBD1 (6 bases). Per germline, CDR1 SGHAT and CDR2 FQNNGV. The CDR3 spans 14 residues. The V gene lost 0 bases and the J gene lost 12 bases, with 18 bases spanning the gap. CDR3 loop: CASSLDFPGVSVYF. Here the CDR3 DNA reads TGTGCCAGCAGCTTAGATTTTCCAGGGGTGTCGGTGTACTTC.

The chain carries TRBV9 and TRBJ1-2, with unresolved D. The germline CDR1 and CDR2 sequences are SGDLS and YYNGEE. The CDR3 is 16 residues long. V lost 0 bases, J lost 4 bases, and 16 bases lay in between. The CDR3 DNA is TGTGCCAGCAGCGTAGACGCCTCGTTGAACCTCTATGGCTACACCTTC. Translated: CASSVDASLNLYGYTF.

This clone was seen once. This sequence joins TRBV24-1 and TRBJ2-2; D is perhaps TRBD2 (5 bases). The germline gives CDR1 KGHDR, CDR2 SFDVKD. V lost 9 bases and J 6 bases, leaving 10 bases between the germline ends. CDR3 size: 12 residues. The CDR3 DNA reads TGTGCCACCCGGGATCTTTCCGGGGAGCTGTTTTTT. Amino acid sequence: CATRDLSGELFF.

This rearrangement joins TRBV5-1 to TRBJ1-2; no clear D gene. Germline V gene lookup returns CDR1 SGHRS and CDR2 YFSETQ. V shed 0 bases and J shed 2 bases, with 11 bases lying between them. The CDR3 runs to 15 residues. The CDR3, as DNA: TGCGCCAGCAGCTTGGGAACCAGAATCAACTATGGCTACACCTTC. Protein product: CASSLGTRINYGYTF.

The CDR3 protein is CASSLTARGARYNEQFF. DNA for the CDR3: TGTGCCAGCAGCTTAACGGCCCGGGGGGCGAGGTACAATGAGCAGTTCTTC. The V gene is TRBV7-3, the J gene TRBJ2-1; tentatively, D is TRBD2 (7 bases). Germline CDR1 reads SGHTA; CDR2 reads FQGTGA. V lost 0 bases and J lost 4, with 16 bases in between. The CDR3 sequence is 17 residues long.

The chain couples TRBV4-1 to TRBJ2-1, with TRBD1 identical over 7 bases. This CDR3 contains 14 residues. V lost 4 bases and J lost 5; bases outside the gene matches: 5. The V gene's germline CDR1 is MGHRA and CDR2 YSYEKL. CDR3 DNA sequence: TGCGCCAGCAGCCTTTTCGGGACAGACAATGAGCAGTTCTTC. Protein sequence: CASSLFGTDNEQFF.

CDR3 protein: CASSLVGDQSGGHTIYF. CDR3 coding DNA: TGTGCCAGCAGCTTAGTAGGGGACCAGTCGGGGGGACACACCATATATTTT. The V gene is TRBV7-9, the J gene TRBJ1-3; the D gene is possibly TRBD1 (5 bases). This CDR3 spans 17 amino acids. From germline, CDR1 is SEHNR and CDR2 FQNEAQ (reference sequence). V lost 1 base to trimming and J lost 8 bases, with 21 bases between them.

V and J are TRBV9 and TRBJ1-5; 9 bases are shared with TRBD1. The length of the CDR3 is 14 residues. After removal of 0 bases from V and 11 bases from J, the junction contained 6 bases not matched to a gene. Germline-derived CDR1 and CDR2 are SGDLS and YYNGEE. The chain's CDR3 is CASSVVTGGSAQHF. CDR3 nucleotides: TGTGCCAGCAGCGTAGTGACAGGGGGTTCAGCCCAGCATTTT.

In this sample, this clone turned up a few times. The rearrangement joins TRBV10-2 to TRBJ2-7; 11 bases fit TRBD2. Germline-derived CDR1 and CDR2 are WSHSY and SAAADI. CDR3 size: 14 residues. The ends lost 8 bases at V and 3 bases at J; junction bases unmatched: 6. The DNA for the CDR3 is TGCGCCAGCGGTGTGACTAGCGGGGTCTACGAGCAGTACTTC. Translation: CASGVTSGVYEQYF.